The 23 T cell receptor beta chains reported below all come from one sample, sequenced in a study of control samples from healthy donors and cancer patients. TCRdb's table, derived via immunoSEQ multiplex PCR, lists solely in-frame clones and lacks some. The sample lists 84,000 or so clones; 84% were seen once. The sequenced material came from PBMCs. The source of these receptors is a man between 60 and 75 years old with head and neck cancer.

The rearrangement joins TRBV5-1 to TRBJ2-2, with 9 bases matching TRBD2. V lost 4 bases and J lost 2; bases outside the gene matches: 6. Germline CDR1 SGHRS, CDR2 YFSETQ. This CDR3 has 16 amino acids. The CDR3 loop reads CASSLGLARNTGELFF. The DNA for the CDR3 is TGCGCCAGCAGCCTGGGACTAGCCCGTAACACCGGGGAGCTGTTTTTT. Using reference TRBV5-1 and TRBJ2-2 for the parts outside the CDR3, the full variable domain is KAGVTQTPRYLIKTRGQQVTLSCSPISGHRSVSWYQQTPGQGLQFLFEYFSETQRNKGNFPGRFSGRQFSNSRSEMNVSTLELGDSALYLCASSLGLARNTGELFFGEGSRLTVL.

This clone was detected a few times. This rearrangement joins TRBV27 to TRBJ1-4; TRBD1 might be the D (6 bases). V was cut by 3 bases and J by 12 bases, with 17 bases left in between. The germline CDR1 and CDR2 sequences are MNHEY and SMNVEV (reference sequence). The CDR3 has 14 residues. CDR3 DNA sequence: TGTGCCAGCAGTTTGGGCGGGGGGGCCCGTCAACTGTTTTTT. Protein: CASSLGGGARQLFF.

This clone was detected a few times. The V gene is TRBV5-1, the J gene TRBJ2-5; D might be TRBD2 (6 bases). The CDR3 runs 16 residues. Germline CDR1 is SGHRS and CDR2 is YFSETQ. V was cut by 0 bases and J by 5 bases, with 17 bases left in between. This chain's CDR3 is CASSLAGPSEWETQYF. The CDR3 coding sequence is TGCGCCAGCAGCTTGGCGGGGCCTAGCGAGTGGGAGACCCAGTACTTC.

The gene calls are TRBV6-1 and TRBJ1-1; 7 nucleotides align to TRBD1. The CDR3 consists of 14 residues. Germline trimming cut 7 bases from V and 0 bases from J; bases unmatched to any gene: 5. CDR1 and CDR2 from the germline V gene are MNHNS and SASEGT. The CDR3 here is CASNKGQLNTEAFF. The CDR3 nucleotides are TGTGCCAGCAATAAGGGACAGTTGAACACTGAAGCTTTCTTT.

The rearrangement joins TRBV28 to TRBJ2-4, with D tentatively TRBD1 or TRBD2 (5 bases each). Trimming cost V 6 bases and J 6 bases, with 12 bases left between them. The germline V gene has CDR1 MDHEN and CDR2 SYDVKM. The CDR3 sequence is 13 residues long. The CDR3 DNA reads TGTGCCAGCAGAAGTCGGGGCAGAAACATTCAGTACTTC. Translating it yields CASRSRGRNIQYF.

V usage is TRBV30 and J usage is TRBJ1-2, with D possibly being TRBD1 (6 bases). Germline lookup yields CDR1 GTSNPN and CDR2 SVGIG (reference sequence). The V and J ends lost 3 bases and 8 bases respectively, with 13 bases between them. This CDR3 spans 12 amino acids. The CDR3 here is CAWSATGWGYTF. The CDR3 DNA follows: TGTGCCTGGAGCGCAACAGGGTGGGGCTACACCTTC.

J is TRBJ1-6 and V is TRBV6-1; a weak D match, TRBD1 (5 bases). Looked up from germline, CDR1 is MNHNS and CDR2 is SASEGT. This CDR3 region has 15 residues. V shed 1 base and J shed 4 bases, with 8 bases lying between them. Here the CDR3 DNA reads TGTGCCAGCAGTGAAGTGTCAGGGTATAATTCACCCCTCCACTTT. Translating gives CASSEVSGYNSPLHF.

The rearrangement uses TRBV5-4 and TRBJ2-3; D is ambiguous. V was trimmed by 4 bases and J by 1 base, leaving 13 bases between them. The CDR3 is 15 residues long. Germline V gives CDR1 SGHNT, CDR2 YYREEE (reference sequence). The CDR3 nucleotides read TGTGCCAGCAGCAAGGGCGGCGGAGGCACAGATACGCAGTATTTT. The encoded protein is CASSKGGGGTDTQYF.

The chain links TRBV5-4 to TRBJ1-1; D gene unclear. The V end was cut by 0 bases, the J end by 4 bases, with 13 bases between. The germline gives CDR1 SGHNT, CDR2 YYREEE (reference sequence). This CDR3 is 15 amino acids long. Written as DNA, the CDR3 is TGTGCCAGCAGCTTGGTCAGTGGGAGAAGCACTGAAGCTTTCTTT. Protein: CASSLVSGRSTEAFF.

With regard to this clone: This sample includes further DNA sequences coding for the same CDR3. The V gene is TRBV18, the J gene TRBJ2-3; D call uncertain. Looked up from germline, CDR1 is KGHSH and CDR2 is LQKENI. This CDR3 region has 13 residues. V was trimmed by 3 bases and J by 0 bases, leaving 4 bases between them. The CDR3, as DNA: TGTGCCAGCTCACCCCCAAGCACAGATACGCAGTATTTT. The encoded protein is CASSPPSTDTQYF.

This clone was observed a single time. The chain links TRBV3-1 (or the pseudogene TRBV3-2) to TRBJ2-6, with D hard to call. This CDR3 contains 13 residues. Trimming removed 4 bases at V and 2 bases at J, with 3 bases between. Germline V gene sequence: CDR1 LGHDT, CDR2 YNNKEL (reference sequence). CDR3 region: CASSPTGANVLTF. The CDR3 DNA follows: TGTGCCAGCAGCCCGACTGGGGCCAACGTCCTGACTTTC.

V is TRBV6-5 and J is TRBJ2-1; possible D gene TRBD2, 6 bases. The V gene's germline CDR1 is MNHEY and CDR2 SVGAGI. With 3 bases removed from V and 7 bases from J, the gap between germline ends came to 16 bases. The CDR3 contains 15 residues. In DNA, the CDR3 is TGTGCCAGCAGTTATGCCGGGAGTGGCTTAAATGAGCAGTTCTTC. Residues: CASSYAGSGLNEQFF.

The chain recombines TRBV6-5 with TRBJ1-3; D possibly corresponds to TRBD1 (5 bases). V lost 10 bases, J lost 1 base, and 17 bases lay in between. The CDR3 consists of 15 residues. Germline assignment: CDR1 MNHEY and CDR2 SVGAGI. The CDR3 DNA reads TGTGCCACGCGGATGGGGGAAGCGTCTGGAAACACCATATATTTT. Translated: CATRMGEASGNTIYF.

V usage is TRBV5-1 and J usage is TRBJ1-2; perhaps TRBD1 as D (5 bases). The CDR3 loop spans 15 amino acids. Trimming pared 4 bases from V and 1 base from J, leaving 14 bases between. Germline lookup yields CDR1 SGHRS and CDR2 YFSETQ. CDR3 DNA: TGCGCCAGCAGCCTTGGACAAGGTATTAACTATGGCTACACCTTC. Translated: CASSLGQGINYGYTF. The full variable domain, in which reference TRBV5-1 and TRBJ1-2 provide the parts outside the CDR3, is KAGVTQTPRYLIKTRGQQVTLSCSPISGHRSVSWYQQTPGQGLQFLFEYFSETQRNKGNFPGRFSGRQFSNSRSEMNVSTLELGDSALYLCASSLGQGINYGYTFGSGTRLTVV.

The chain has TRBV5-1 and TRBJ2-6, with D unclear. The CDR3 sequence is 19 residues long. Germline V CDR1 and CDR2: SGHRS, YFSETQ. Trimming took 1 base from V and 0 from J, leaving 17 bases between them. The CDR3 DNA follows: TGCGCCAGCAGCTTGAGGAGCCGGACCTTGAGCTCTGGGGCCAACGTCCTGACTTTC. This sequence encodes CASSLRSRTLSSGANVLTF. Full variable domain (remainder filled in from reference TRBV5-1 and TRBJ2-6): KAGVTQTPRYLIKTRGQQVTLSCSPISGHRSVSWYQQTPGQGLQFLFEYFSETQRNKGNFPGRFSGRQFSNSRSEMNVSTLELGDSALYLCASSLRSRTLSSGANVLTFGAGSRLTVL.

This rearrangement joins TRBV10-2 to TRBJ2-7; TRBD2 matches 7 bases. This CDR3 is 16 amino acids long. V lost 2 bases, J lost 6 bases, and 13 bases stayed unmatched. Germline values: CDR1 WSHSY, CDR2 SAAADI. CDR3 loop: CASSEARTRWGIEQYF. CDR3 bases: TGCGCCAGCAGTGAGGCCCGGACTAGATGGGGTATCGAGCAGTACTTC.

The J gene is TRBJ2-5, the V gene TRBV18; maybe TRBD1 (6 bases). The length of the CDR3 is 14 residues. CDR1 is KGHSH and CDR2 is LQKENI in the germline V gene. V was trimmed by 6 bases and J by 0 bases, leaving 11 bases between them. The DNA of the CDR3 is TGTGCCAGCTCGACCACAGGGAACCAAGAGACCCAGTACTTC. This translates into CASSTTGNQETQYF. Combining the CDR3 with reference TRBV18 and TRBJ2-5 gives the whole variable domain NAGVMQNPRHLVRRRGQEARLRCSPMKGHSHVYWYRQLPEEGLKFMVYLQKENIIDESGMPKERFSAEFPKEGPSILRIQQVVRGDSAAYFCASSTTGNQETQYFGPGTRLLVL.

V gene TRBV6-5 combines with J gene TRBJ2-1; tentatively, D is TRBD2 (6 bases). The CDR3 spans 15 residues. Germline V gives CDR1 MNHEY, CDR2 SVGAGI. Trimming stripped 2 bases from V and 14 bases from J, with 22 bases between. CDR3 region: CASSYTSSGGSVKFF. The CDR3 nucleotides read TGTGCCAGCAGTTACACCTCCTCCGGGGGAAGCGTGAAGTTCTTC.

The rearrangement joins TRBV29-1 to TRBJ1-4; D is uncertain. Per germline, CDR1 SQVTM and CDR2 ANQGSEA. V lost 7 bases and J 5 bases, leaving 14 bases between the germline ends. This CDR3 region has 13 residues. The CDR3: CSARADLNEKLFF. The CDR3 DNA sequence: TGCAGCGCGCGGGCCGATCTAAATGAAAAACTGTTTTTT.

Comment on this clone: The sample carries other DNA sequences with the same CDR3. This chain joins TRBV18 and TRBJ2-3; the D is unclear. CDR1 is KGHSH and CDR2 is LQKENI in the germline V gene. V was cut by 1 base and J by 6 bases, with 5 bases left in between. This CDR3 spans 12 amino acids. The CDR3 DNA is TGTGCCAGCTCACCACGGGCGGATACGCAGTATTTT. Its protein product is CASSPRADTQYF.

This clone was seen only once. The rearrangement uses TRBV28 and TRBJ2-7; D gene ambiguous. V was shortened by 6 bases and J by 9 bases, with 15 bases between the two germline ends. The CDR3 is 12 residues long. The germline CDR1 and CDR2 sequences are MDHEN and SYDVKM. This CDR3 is CASRASIGVQYF. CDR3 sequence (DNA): TGTGCCAGCAGGGCCTCCATAGGAGTGCAGTACTTC.

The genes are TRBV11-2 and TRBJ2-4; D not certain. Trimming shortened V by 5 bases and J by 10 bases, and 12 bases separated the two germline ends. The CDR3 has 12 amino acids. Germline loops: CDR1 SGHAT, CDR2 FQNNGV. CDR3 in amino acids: CASSPVGAIQYF. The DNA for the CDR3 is TGTGCCAGCAGCCCAGTCGGCGCAATTCAGTACTTC. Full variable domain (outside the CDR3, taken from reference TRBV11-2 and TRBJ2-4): EAGVAQSPRYKIIEKRQSVAFWCNPISGHATLYWYQQILGQGPKLLIQFQNNGVVDDSQLPKDRFSAERLKGVDSTLKIQPAKLEDSAVYLCASSPVGAIQYFGAGTRLSVL.

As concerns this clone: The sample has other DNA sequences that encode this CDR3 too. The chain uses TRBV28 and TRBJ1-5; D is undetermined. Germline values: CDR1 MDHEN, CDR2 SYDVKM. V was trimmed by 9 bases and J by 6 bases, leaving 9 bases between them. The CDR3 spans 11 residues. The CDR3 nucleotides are TGTGCCAGTTCAGGTATTCAGCCCCAGCATTTT. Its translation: CASSGIQPQHF. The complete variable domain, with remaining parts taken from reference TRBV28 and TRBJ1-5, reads DVKVTQSSRYLVKRTGEKVFLECVQDMDHENMFWYRQDPGLGLRLIYFSYDVKMKEKGDIPEGYSVSREKKERFSLILESASTNQTSMYLCASSGIQPQHFGDGTRLSIL.